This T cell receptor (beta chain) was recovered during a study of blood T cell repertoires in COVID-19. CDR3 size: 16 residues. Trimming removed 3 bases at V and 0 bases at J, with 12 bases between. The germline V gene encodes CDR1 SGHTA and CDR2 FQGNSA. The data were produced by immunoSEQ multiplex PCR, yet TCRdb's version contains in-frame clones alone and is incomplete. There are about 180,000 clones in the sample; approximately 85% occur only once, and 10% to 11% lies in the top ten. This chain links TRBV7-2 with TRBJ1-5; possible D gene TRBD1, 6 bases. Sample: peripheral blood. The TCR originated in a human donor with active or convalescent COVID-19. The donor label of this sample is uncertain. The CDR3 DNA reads TGTGCCAGCAGCTTTACAGGGACCTTTAGCAATCAGCCCCAGCATTTT. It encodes CASSFTGTFSNQPQHF.